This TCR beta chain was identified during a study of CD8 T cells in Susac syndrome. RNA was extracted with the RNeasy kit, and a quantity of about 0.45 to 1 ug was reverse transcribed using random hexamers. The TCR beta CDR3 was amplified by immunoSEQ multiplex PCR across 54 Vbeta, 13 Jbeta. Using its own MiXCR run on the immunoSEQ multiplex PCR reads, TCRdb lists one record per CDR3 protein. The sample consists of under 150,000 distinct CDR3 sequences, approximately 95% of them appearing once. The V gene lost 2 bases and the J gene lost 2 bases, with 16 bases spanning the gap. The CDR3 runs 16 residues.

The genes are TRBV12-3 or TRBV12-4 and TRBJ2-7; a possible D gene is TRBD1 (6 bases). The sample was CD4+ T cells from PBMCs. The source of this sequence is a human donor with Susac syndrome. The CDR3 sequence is CASSLRGPGTTYEQYF. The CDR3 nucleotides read TGTGCCAGCAGTTTAAGGGGTCCCGGGACAACCTACGAGCAGTACTTC.